Detailed here is one TCR beta chain. Its antigen is as yet unknown. The data belong to a study of T cell clones after liver transplantation. About the study: Samples came from ITN030ST, which attempted immunosuppression withdrawal within 2 years of liver transplantation. Post-transplant blood was tracked for graft-donor-reactive T cell clones identified in a pre-transplant mixed lymphocyte reaction. Study conclusions and caveats: Donor-reactive sequences fell more than third party-reactive ones, suggesting partial deletion.

Assay used: immunoSEQ multiplex PCR; TCRdb lists only in-frame clones, some missing. Of about 76,000 clones in the sample, roughly 85% were seen once. Trimming removed 5 bases from V and 7 bases from J; junction bases left unmatched: 8. Germline V gene data show CDR1 as SGHTA and CDR2 as FQGNSA. CDR3 length: 14 residues. The source material was CD4+ T cells from blood, sampled at the 22-month timepoint. The chain has TRBV7-2 and TRBJ2-1; TRBD2 agrees at 7 bases. The receptor comes from a human patient who received a liver transplant. Part of the T cell pool may stem from the graft donor. DNA for the CDR3: TGTGCCAGCAGCCTGCCGGGACTACCAAATGAGCAGTTCTTC. As protein: CASSLPGLPNEQFF.